The 16 T cell receptor beta chains given below trace back to one sample, sequenced in a study of blood T cell repertoires in COVID-19 (dated by TCRdb to about 2020). Libraries were prepared through the immunoSEQ multiplex PCR assay. The table was pulled from immuneACCESS by TCRdb, which kept in-frame rearrangements only. Such tables lose some clones; where checked, under half of the loss comes from unresolved V genes, and the rest has no known cause. In all, the sample holds over 90,000 clones, and roughly 87% of those were seen once. The top ten clones comprise approximately 3.1% of the sample. The material sequenced was peripheral blood. The receptors here all came from a man in his fifties or sixties in a cohort sampled during active COVID-19.

This rearrangement joins TRBV24-1 to TRBJ2-5; maybe TRBD2 (7 bases). The V end lost 3 bases, the J end lost 5 bases, and 15 bases lay between the germline ends. Germline V gene sequence: CDR1 KGHDR, CDR2 SFDVKD. The CDR3 totals 15 residues. The CDR3 here is CATSDPARGAETQYF. The CDR3 DNA sequence: TGTGCCACCAGTGATCCGGCCCGGGGGGCGGAGACCCAGTACTTC.

This chain uses TRBV19 with TRBJ2-5; no clear D. The CDR3 loop spans 13 amino acids. The germline V gene has CDR1 LNHDA and CDR2 SQIVND (reference sequence). Trimming stripped 5 bases from V and 0 bases from J, with 7 bases between. The CDR3 DNA is TGTGCCAGTAGTGTGGCGGACCAAGAGACCCAGTACTTC. It yields the protein CASSVADQETQYF.

This clone appeared a single time. The V gene is TRBV19, the J gene TRBJ2-3; 7 bases map to TRBD1. With 3 bases clipped from V and 4 bases from J, the junction kept 4 bases outside the gene matches. The CDR3 extends over 14 amino acids. Germline V gene data show CDR1 as LNHDA and CDR2 as SQIVND (reference sequence). The DNA for the CDR3 is TGTGCCAGTAGTATCAACAGGGGCGCAGATACGCAGTATTTT. This sequence encodes CASSINRGADTQYF.

This chain uses TRBV9 with TRBJ1-6; D may be TRBD1 (5 bases). V lost 8 bases and J 0 bases, leaving 21 bases between the germline ends. Germline loops: CDR1 SGDLS, CDR2 YYNGEE. There are 18 residues in the CDR3. CDR3: CARGGGTPKSSYNSPLHF. The CDR3 coding sequence is TGTGCCAGGGGAGGTGGGACGCCTAAGAGCTCCTATAATTCACCCCTCCACTTT.

The chain has TRBV11-3 and TRBJ2-2; 14 positions agree with TRBD2. Germline trimming cut 4 bases from V and 1 base from J; bases unmatched to any gene: 5. The CDR3 has 18 amino acids. Germline V gene sequence: CDR1 SGHNT, CDR2 YENEEA. CDR3 amino acids: CASSSGLAGVMNTGELFF. The CDR3 DNA sequence: TGTGCCAGCAGCTCGGGACTAGCGGGGGTTATGAACACCGGGGAGCTGTTTTTT.

The gene calls are TRBV6-1 and TRBJ1-1, with 9 bases lining up with TRBD1. The J segment lost 5 bases and the V segment lost 2 bases, leaving 6 bases of the junction unmatched. CDR3 length: 15 residues. The germline gives CDR1 MNHNS, CDR2 SASEGT. CDR3 loop: CASSEKGTGLTEAFF. The CDR3 DNA reads TGTGCCAGCAGTGAAAAAGGGACAGGGTTGACTGAAGCTTTCTTT.

This chain uses TRBV20-1 with TRBJ2-5, with TRBD2 matching over 9 bases. This CDR3 is built from 14 residues. Germline CDR1 is DFQATT and CDR2 is SNEGSKA (reference sequence). Trimming removed 3 bases from V and 4 bases from J; junction bases left unmatched: 6. The CDR3 sequence: CSASVLAGRETQYF. CDR3 DNA sequence: TGCAGTGCTAGTGTGCTAGCGGGGAGAGAGACCCAGTACTTC.

The J gene is TRBJ2-2, the V gene TRBV28; D possibly corresponds to TRBD1 (6 bases). From germline, CDR1 is MDHEN and CDR2 SYDVKM. Trimming left V 5 bases short and J 1 base short, with 11 bases between. The CDR3 contains 15 residues. CDR3 nucleotides: TGTGCCAGCAGTCTGGGACAATGGAACACCGGGGAGCTGTTTTTT. This translates into CASSLGQWNTGELFF.

There are many counts of this clone. The V and J genes are TRBV4-1 and TRBJ1-5; D gene ambiguous. The V gene lost 0 bases and the J gene lost 2 bases, with 8 bases spanning the gap. Germline V gene sequence: CDR1 MGHRA, CDR2 YSYEKL. The CDR3 is 15 residues long. The CDR3 loop reads CASSQEDGGNQPQHF. The CDR3 nucleotides are TGCGCCAGCAGCCAAGAGGACGGGGGCAATCAGCCCCAGCATTTT.

In its sample, this clone was seen once. The chain carries TRBV6-5 and TRBJ1-6; 7 bases agree with TRBD1. CDR1 is MNHEY and CDR2 is SVGAGI in the germline V gene. The CDR3 has 14 residues. The ends lost 7 bases at V and 6 bases at J; junction bases unmatched: 6. The CDR3 protein is CASTRQGGNSPLHF. The CDR3 nucleotides are TGTGCCAGCACCAGACAGGGTGGTAATTCACCCCTCCACTTT.

To note about this clone: A read error may produce the germline difference seen at one junction end. The V gene is TRBV19, the J gene TRBJ2-7, with 7 positions matching TRBD1. This CDR3 is 10 amino acids long. The germline gives CDR1 LNHDA, CDR2 SQIVND (reference sequence). CDR3 protein: CVSWDRGKYF. The CDR3, as DNA: TGTGTCAGTTGGGACAGAGGGAAGTACTTC.

The rearrangement uses TRBV11-3 and TRBJ2-7; 7 nucleotides agree with TRBD1. V dropped 5 bases and J dropped 0; count of bases not matched to a gene: 10. The V gene's germline CDR1 is SGHNT and CDR2 YENEEA. CDR3 length: 16 residues. CDR3 bases: TGTGCCAGCAGCCTTGAAGGGGGCTTGGGCTCCTACGAGCAGTACTTC. It is translated as CASSLEGGLGSYEQYF.

This chain joins TRBV21-1 and TRBJ2-5; the table calls TRBD1, which could not be checked here. TRBV21-1 is reported as a pseudogene. CDR3 size: 16 residues. Written as DNA, the CDR3 is TGTGCCAGCAGCATCAATCAGACAGGGAGGAGAAAGACCCAGTACTTC. Translating gives CASSINQTGRRKTQYF.

The chain recombines TRBV6-5 with TRBJ1-4; perhaps TRBD1 as D (6 bases). Germline CDR1 MNHEY, CDR2 SVGAGI. The V end was cut by 5 bases, the J end by 7 bases, with 14 bases between. The CDR3 runs 14 residues. This chain's CDR3 is CASSQTGMGEKLFF. CDR3 nucleotide sequence: TGTGCCAGCAGTCAAACAGGGATGGGTGAAAAACTGTTTTTT.

The gene calls are TRBV3-1 (or the pseudogene TRBV3-2) and TRBJ2-5; 9 bases are a match to TRBD2. Germline loops: CDR1 LGHDT, CDR2 YNNKEL (reference sequence). V dropped 4 bases and J dropped 5; count of bases not matched to a gene: 11. This CDR3 comprises 16 residues. The CDR3 loop reads CASSLLGAGGRETQYF. CDR3 DNA: TGTGCCAGCAGCCTCCTTGGAGCGGGGGGCCGGGAGACCCAGTACTTC.

This rearrangement joins TRBV5-1 to TRBJ2-3; 7 nucleotides align to TRBD2. Germline V gives CDR1 SGHRS, CDR2 YFSETQ. Trimming removed 3 bases from V and 7 bases from J; junction bases left unmatched: 11. CDR3 size: 15 residues. The CDR3 sequence: CASSSSVASGNTQYF. The CDR3 bases are TGCGCCAGCAGCTCGTCCGTCGCTAGCGGAAATACGCAGTATTTT.